The 31 T cell receptor beta chains given below trace back to one sample, sequenced in a study of T cells in Graves' hyperthyroidism and ophthalmopathy. RNA transcripts yielded amplified TCR beta CDR3 regions. HTBI primers were used for first-round RT-PCR of the TCR CDR3. TCRdb analysed the multiplex PCR reads with MiXCR anew, one entry per CDR3 protein. The sample shows 550,000 to 700,000 distinct CDR3 sequences, around 42% of them seen only once. Sequenced sample: peripheral blood or thyroid tissue (not recorded which). These TCRs come from an adult woman with Graves' disease, either hyperthyroidism or ophthalmopathy (not recorded which).

The chain couples TRBV15 to TRBJ2-6, with D maybe TRBD1 (5 bases). CDR3 size: 15 residues. Germline-derived CDR1 and CDR2 are LNHNV and YYDKDF (reference sequence). The V end was cut by 0 bases, the J end by 3 bases, with 6 bases between. The CDR3 sequence is CATSRDRDGANVLTF. Here the CDR3 DNA reads TGTGCCACCAGCAGAGACAGGGATGGGGCCAACGTCCTGACTTTC.

This chain joins TRBV10-3 and TRBJ1-1; D not resolved. Deletions cut 0 bases from V and 7 bases from J, with 15 bases between. Germline V gives CDR1 ENHRY, CDR2 SYGVKD. The CDR3 is 15 residues long. This CDR3 reads CAISESTSGKDEAFF. The CDR3 bases are TGTGCCATCAGTGAGTCGACTAGCGGGAAGGATGAAGCTTTCTTT.

Concerning this clonotype: No conserved phenylalanine or tryptophan is present at the end of the CDR3, so a read error is the likely explanation. It is unclear where the CDR3 begins or ends on the DNA, so no DNA is shown, and the CDR3 is as TCRdb lists it. The chain combines TRBV12-3 or TRBV12-4 with TRBJ2-7; TRBD2 is taken as the D call from the table, unchecked against the DNA. The CDR3 totals 10 residues, both ends included. The CDR3 here is CASSWRELDY.

Turning to this clonotype: One junction end does not reproduce the germline sequence, and a read error may be involved. The V and J genes are TRBV19 and TRBJ2-2; TRBD1 agrees at 7 bases. The germline CDR1 and CDR2 sequences are LNHDA and SQIVND (reference sequence). The CDR3 covers 16 residues. DNA of the CDR3: TGTGCCAGTAGTCCATCGACAGGGATGAACACTGGGGAGCTGTTTTTT. Protein sequence: CASSPSTGMNTGELFF.

On this clonotype itself: At one end the junction does not follow the germline gene, possibly because of a read error. This rearrangement joins TRBV20-1 to TRBJ2-6; 8 bases agree with TRBD1. The CDR3 consists of 13 residues. Per the germline V gene, CDR1 is DFQATT and CDR2 is SNEGSKA (reference sequence). CDR3 protein: CSAYQDRAYVLTF. The DNA for the CDR3 is TGCAGTGCTTACCAGGACAGGGCCTACGTCCTGACTTTC.

Remarks on this clonotype: A read error may be the cause here, since a much bigger clone is one base away. The rearrangement joins TRBV11-2 to TRBJ2-1; 9 nucleotides line up with TRBD1. The CDR3 extends over 16 amino acids. Germline-derived CDR1 and CDR2 are SGHAT and FQNNGV. After removal of 5 bases from V and 10 bases from J, the junction contained 15 bases not matched to a gene. CDR3 protein: CASSQDFGTGSYEQFF. The CDR3 region has the DNA TGTGCCAGCAGCCAAGATTTTGGGACAGGGTCCTACGAGCAGTTCTTC.

This clonotype was observed many times. The chain uses TRBV12-3 or TRBV12-4 and TRBJ2-2; D is unclear. V lost 2 bases and J 1 base, leaving 5 bases between the germline ends. This CDR3 is 14 amino acids long. The CDR3 region is CASSLTQNTGELFF. The CDR3 bases are TGTGCCAGCAGTTTAACGCAGAACACCGGGGAGCTGTTTTTT.

Ten or more counts support this clonotype. The V call is TRBV9, the J call TRBJ1-1, with D perhaps TRBD1 (5 bases). Per the germline V gene, CDR1 is SGDLS and CDR2 is YYNGEE. The CDR3 has 15 residues. Trimming removed 2 bases from V and 5 bases from J, with 16 bases in between. The CDR3 bases are TGTGCCAGCAGCGTGGGACTAAGAGAGGGTACTGAAGCTTTCTTT. Translating gives CASSVGLREGTEAFF.

This clonotype was counted a few times. This rearrangement joins TRBV29-1 to TRBJ1-1; 9 nucleotides match TRBD1. The V and J ends lost 7 bases and 5 bases, in that order; junction bases with no gene match: 8. Germline CDR1 SQVTM, CDR2 ANQGSEA. The CDR3 has 13 residues. CDR3 bases: TGCAGCGCCTCCGGGACAGGGAAGACTGAAGCTTTCTTT. The encoded protein is CSASGTGKTEAFF. Combining the CDR3 with reference TRBV29-1 and TRBJ1-1 gives the whole variable domain SAVISQKPSRDICQRGTSLTIQCQVDSQVTMMFWYRQQPGQSLTLIATANQGSEATYESGFVIDKFPISRPNLTFSTLTVSNMSPEDSSIYLCSASGTGKTEAFFGQGTRLTVV.

This clonotype was seen at least ten times. The chain has TRBV29-1 and TRBJ1-2; 7 bases match TRBD1. The CDR3 runs 14 residues. Germline-derived CDR1 and CDR2 are SQVTM and ANQGSEA. Trimming cost V 0 bases and J 3 bases; bases outside gene matches: 4. The CDR3 sequence is CSVEDRDRDYGYTF. The CDR3 DNA follows: TGCAGCGTTGAAGACCGGGACAGAGACTATGGCTACACCTTC.

The chain combines TRBV20-1 with TRBJ2-2, with 7 bases matching TRBD1. Germline lookup yields CDR1 DFQATT and CDR2 SNEGSKA (reference sequence). Trimming took 2 bases from V and 16 from J; bases not matched to a gene: 4. The CDR3 length is 10 residues. The CDR3 DNA follows: TGCAGTGCTAGAACAGGGGTGAGGTTTTTT. This translates into CSARTGVRFF.

The V call is TRBV9, the J call TRBJ2-5; 9 bases fit TRBD2. CDR1 SGDLS and CDR2 YYNGEE come from the germline V gene. After removal of 0 bases from V and 5 bases from J, the junction contained 8 bases not matched to a gene. This CDR3 has 16 amino acids. Here the CDR3 DNA reads TGTGCCAGCAGCGTAGGACTAGCGGCAGGGGAGGAGACCCAGTACTTC. It is translated as CASSVGLAAGEETQYF.

The table lists this clonotype with many counts. The rearrangement uses TRBV12-3 or TRBV12-4 and TRBJ1-1, with D perhaps TRBD1 (5 bases). Trimming pared 6 bases from V and 4 bases from J, leaving 15 bases between. The CDR3 runs to 14 residues. The CDR3 loop reads CASRPQGLATEAFF. As DNA, the CDR3 is TGTGCCAGCAGACCCCAGGGTTTGGCCACTGAAGCTTTCTTT.

The genes are TRBV2 and TRBJ2-7, with 9 bases identical to TRBD1. The germline V gene encodes CDR1 SNHLY and CDR2 FYNNEI. This CDR3 has 14 residues. Unmatched junction bases numbered 9, after V lost 6 bases and J lost 6 bases. The CDR3 region has the DNA TGTGCCAGCAGCTGGAGGACAGGGGCTGGCGAGCAGTACTTC. Protein: CASSWRTGAGEQYF. Together with reference TRBV2 and TRBJ2-7, the CDR3 gives the full variable domain: EPEVTQTPSHQVTQMGQEVILRCVPISNHLYFYWYRQILGQKVEFLVSFYNNEISEKSEIFDDQFSVERPDGSNFTLKIRSTKLEDSAMYFCASSWRTGAGEQYFGPGTRLTVT.

The chain employs TRBV29-1 and TRBJ2-2, with D hard to call. The CDR3 is made up of 14 amino acids. Germline assignment: CDR1 SQVTM and CDR2 ANQGSEA. The V end lost 4 bases, the J end lost 9 bases, and 18 bases lay between the germline ends. This CDR3 reads CSVVGGLNPRELFF. The DNA of the CDR3 is TGCAGCGTTGTAGGCGGCCTTAATCCCAGGGAGCTGTTTTTT.

The gene calls are TRBV25-1 and TRBJ2-2; the match to TRBD2 covers 12 bases. The CDR3 is 17 amino acids. Per the germline V gene, CDR1 is MGHDK and CDR2 is SYGVNS. With 6 bases clipped from V and 2 bases from J, the junction kept 7 bases outside the gene matches. CDR3 bases: TGTGCCAGCAGACTAGCGGGAGGCGCCTTTAACACCGGGGAGCTGTTTTTT. Its translation: CASRLAGGAFNTGELFF.

The chain joins TRBV7-9 to TRBJ1-1; D gene ambiguous. Looked up from germline, CDR1 is SEHNR and CDR2 is FQNEAQ (reference sequence). Between the trimmed V and J ends, which lost 5 bases and 0 bases, there was a span of 28 bases. The CDR3 runs to 20 residues. The chain's CDR3 is CASSPLPAVDVISMNTEAFF. In nucleotides, the CDR3 is TGTGCCAGCAGCCCTCTTCCCGCGGTGGATGTAATCTCGATGAACACTGAAGCTTTCTTT.

V is TRBV6-5 and J is TRBJ1-1, with 7 bases lining up with TRBD1. Germline values: CDR1 MNHEY, CDR2 SVGAGI. Trimming cost V 1 base and J 1 base; bases outside gene matches: 6. This CDR3 has 16 amino acids. CDR3 amino acids: CASSYYKHRGNTEAFF. The DNA of the CDR3 is TGTGCCAGCAGTTACTATAAGCACAGGGGGAACACTGAAGCTTTCTTT.

This clonotype appeared once. J is TRBJ2-6 and V is TRBV2; 7 bases are shared with TRBD1. V shed 2 bases, J shed 4 bases, and the junction held 5 bases outside the gene matches. The CDR3 contains 16 residues. CDR1 and CDR2 from the germline V gene are SNHLY and FYNNEI. The CDR3: CASSERGRTGANVLTF. CDR3 coding DNA: TGTGCCAGCAGTGAAAGGGGGCGTACCGGGGCCAACGTCCTGACTTTC.

The genes are TRBV7-8 and TRBJ1-2; D may be TRBD1 (5 bases). The V end was cut by 2 bases, the J end by 9 bases, with 13 bases between. The germline V gene has CDR1 SGHVS and CDR2 FQNEAQ. CDR3 length equals 13 residues. In DNA form, the CDR3 reads TGTGCCAGCAGCTTATCCGGGACTAGCAGCTACACCTTC. It translates to CASSLSGTSSYTF.

The rearrangement links TRBV20-1 to TRBJ2-2; the match to TRBD1 covers 8 bases. The CDR3 consists of 16 residues. V lost 2 bases to trimming and J lost 1 base; unmatched junction nucleotides: 6. Germline CDR1 reads DFQATT; CDR2 reads SNEGSKA (reference sequence). CDR3 residues: CSARKPGTGNTGELFF. DNA for the CDR3: TGCAGTGCTAGAAAGCCCGGGACAGGGAACACCGGGGAGCTGTTTTTT.

V is TRBV29-1 and J is TRBJ1-1, with 7 bases fitting TRBD1. V shed 4 bases, J shed 7 bases, and the junction held 3 bases outside the gene matches. The CDR3 totals 11 residues. The germline V gene encodes CDR1 SQVTM and CDR2 ANQGSEA. Written as DNA, the CDR3 is TGCAGCGTTGGACAGGGATATGAAGCTTTCTTT. Its protein is CSVGQGYEAFF. Full variable domain (rest looked up from reference TRBV29-1 and TRBJ1-1): SAVISQKPSRDICQRGTSLTIQCQVDSQVTMMFWYRQQPGQSLTLIATANQGSEATYESGFVIDKFPISRPNLTFSTLTVSNMSPEDSSIYLCSVGQGYEAFFGQGTRLTVV.

This clonotype was counted many times. The J gene is TRBJ1-1, the V gene TRBV6-6; D gene unclear. This CDR3 region has 15 residues. The V end lost 6 bases, the J end lost 3 bases, and 17 bases lay between the germline ends. CDR1 and CDR2 from the germline V gene are MNHNY and SVGAGI (reference sequence). CDR3 loop: CASSHPSVGDTEAFF. CDR3 nucleotide sequence: TGTGCCAGCAGCCATCCCTCAGTGGGCGACACTGAAGCTTTCTTT.

This clonotype came up a few times. This rearrangement joins TRBV28 to TRBJ1-5, with D uncertain. This CDR3 comprises 16 residues. Germline lookup yields CDR1 MDHEN and CDR2 SYDVKM. V gave up 4 bases and J gave up 1 base, with 14 bases separating them. CDR3 loop: CASSSQGGPSNQPQHF. The CDR3 region has the DNA TGTGCCAGCAGTTCTCAAGGTGGCCCCAGCAATCAGCCCCAGCATTTT.

This clonotype was observed a few times. The gene calls are TRBV27 and TRBJ2-2; D tentatively fits TRBD1 or TRBD2 (5 bases each). Germline V gene data show CDR1 as MNHEY and CDR2 as SMNVEV (reference sequence). The CDR3 is 15 residues long. With 6 bases removed from V and 6 bases from J, the gap between germline ends came to 17 bases. CDR3 sequence (DNA): TGTGCCAGCAGGACGGGGCGCGGGTTTCCCGGGGAGCTGTTTTTT. Encoded protein: CASRTGRGFPGELFF.

There are many counts of this clonotype. The chain joins TRBV5-8 to TRBJ1-1; D remains ambiguous. The CDR3 consists of 13 residues. V lost 2 bases, J lost 4 bases, and 9 bases lay in between. In germline, CDR1 is SGHTS, CDR2 YDEGEE. The CDR3 here is CASSFDDTTEAFF. DNA for the CDR3: TGTGCCAGCAGCTTTGATGATACCACTGAAGCTTTCTTT.

In the case of this clonotype: This may be a read error, as it is one base from a much larger clone. The rearrangement joins TRBV30 to TRBJ2-5; no clear D gene. Germline V gives CDR1 GTSNPN, CDR2 SVGIG (reference sequence). The CDR3 covers 12 residues. The V end lost 0 bases, the J end lost 2 bases, and 4 bases lay between the germline ends. DNA for the CDR3: TGTGCCTGGAGTGTAAGACAAGAGACCCAGTACTTC. Its translation is CAWSVRQETQYF.

To note about this clonotype: The junction departs from germline at one end; a sequencing error may be responsible. J is TRBJ1-6 and V is TRBV10-3, with TRBD1 matching over 7 bases. Germline CDR1 is ENHRY and CDR2 is SYGVKD. This CDR3 contains 17 residues. The CDR3 sequence is CASSARSPGQLDSPLHF. CDR3 nucleotide sequence: TGTGCCAGCAGTGCTAGAAGCCCGGGACAGTTGGATTCACCCCTCCACTTT.

The chain recombines TRBV4-1 with TRBJ2-5; 12 bases line up with TRBD1. The length of the CDR3 is 16 residues. The J segment lost 4 bases and the V segment lost 3 bases, leaving 6 bases of the junction unmatched. The germline V gene encodes CDR1 MGHRA and CDR2 YSYEKL. CDR3 amino acids: CASSQRGQGAGETQYF. CDR3 nucleotides: TGCGCCAGCAGCCAGAGGGGACAGGGGGCCGGAGAGACCCAGTACTTC.

This clonotype was observed at least ten times. The chain uses TRBV6-6 and TRBJ2-7, with D perhaps TRBD2 (5 bases). In germline, CDR1 is MNHNY, CDR2 SVGAGI (reference sequence). Trimming pared 5 bases from V and 0 bases from J, leaving 8 bases between. This CDR3 is built from 13 residues. This chain's CDR3 is CASSIDYSYEQYF. In DNA form, the CDR3 reads TGTGCCAGCAGTATCGACTACTCCTACGAGCAGTACTTC.

The chain carries TRBV10-3 and TRBJ1-4; TRBD1 might be the D (5 bases). Germline V gene lookup returns CDR1 ENHRY and CDR2 SYGVKD. Trimming shortened V by 5 bases and J by 3 bases, and 19 bases separated the two germline ends. This CDR3 comprises 17 residues. CDR3 DNA sequence: TGTGCCATCAGTCCTCGAGGCAGGGAAGGACCTAATGAAAAACTGTTTTTT. Translated, it gives CAISPRGREGPNEKLFF.